Below are 32 T cell receptor beta chains sequenced from a single sample in a study of shared T cell receptors in the human thymus. Assay used: immunoSEQ multiplex PCR; TCRdb lists only in-frame clones, some missing. The sample yields 550,000 to 800,000 clones, approximately 83% seen once. This sample was shared with a second study, whose subject was human thymus T cells.

Sequenced input: thymocytes. The receptors come from a girl in the first two years of life with a congenital heart defect.

The chain uses TRBV5-1 and TRBJ2-2; 7 bases are a match to TRBD1. The junction had 11 bases not matched to a gene; V was cut back by 6 bases and J by 0 bases. The CDR3 covers 17 residues. CDR1 is SGHRS, CDR2 YFSETQ, per germline. This CDR3 is CASTTGTEVANTGELFF. The DNA of the CDR3 is TGCGCCAGCACGACAGGGACCGAGGTAGCGAACACCGGGGAGCTGTTTTTT.

The chain recombines TRBV5-6 with TRBJ2-1; 10 bases map to TRBD2. V lost 4 bases and J lost 9; bases outside the gene matches: 13. Germline assignment: CDR1 SGHDT and CDR2 YYEEEE. The CDR3 loop spans 16 amino acids. The chain's CDR3 is CASSGRQGLANREQFF. In DNA form, the CDR3 reads TGTGCCAGCAGCGGGCGACAGGGACTAGCGAACCGTGAGCAGTTCTTC.

The chain is built from TRBV14 and TRBJ1-2; D is perhaps TRBD1 (5 bases). The CDR3 is 16 amino acids. Germline V gene lookup returns CDR1 SGHDN and CDR2 FVKESK. The germline V and J ends were trimmed by 4 bases and 3 bases, with 18 bases remaining between them. CDR3 in amino acids: CASSLRRDSDHYGYTF. CDR3 DNA sequence: TGTGCCAGCAGCCTTCGCAGAGACAGCGACCACTATGGCTACACCTTC.

This chain links TRBV7-9 with TRBJ2-1, with D tentatively TRBD2 (7 bases). The length of the CDR3 is 13 residues. Germline CDR1 is SEHNR and CDR2 is FQNEAQ (reference sequence). Trimming took 2 bases from V and 9 from J, leaving 11 bases between them. The CDR3 DNA reads as TGTGCCAGCAGCTTACGGGGGGCCTGTGAGCAGTTCTTC. Its protein is CASSLRGACEQFF.

The chain has TRBV11-3 and TRBJ1-6, with no clear D. CDR1 is SGHNT, CDR2 YENEEA, per germline. With 2 bases removed from V and 9 bases from J, the gap between germline ends came to 11 bases. CDR3 length: 14 residues. The CDR3 loop is CASSLRPGGSPLHF. The DNA for the CDR3 is TGTGCCAGCAGCTTACGTCCCGGAGGTTCACCCCTCCACTTT.

V usage is TRBV27 and J usage is TRBJ1-1; TRBD1 agrees at 9 bases. From germline, CDR1 is MNHEY and CDR2 SMNVEV (reference sequence). The CDR3 spans 17 residues. The ends lost 9 bases at V and 3 bases at J; junction bases unmatched: 17. In nucleotides, the CDR3 is TGTGCCAGTGGGGTGTGGAGGGACAGGGAGTTGGACACTGAAGCTTTCTTT. Translated: CASGVWRDRELDTEAFF.

The genes are TRBV5-1 and TRBJ2-7, with 15 bases lining up with TRBD2. There are 17 residues in the CDR3. Germline V CDR1 and CDR2: SGHRS, YFSETQ. Losses at the gene ends were 1 base for V and 3 bases for J; bases not matched to a gene: 5. This CDR3 is CASSLNQGLAGGYEQYF. In DNA, the CDR3 is TGCGCCAGCAGCTTGAACCAGGGACTAGCGGGGGGCTACGAGCAGTACTTC.

CDR3: CSARGQTNTGELFF. CDR3 nucleotides: TGCAGCGCGAGGGGACAGACGAACACCGGGGAGCTGTTTTTT. The genes are TRBV29-1 and TRBJ2-2; TRBD1 agrees at 7 bases. The germline V gene has CDR1 SQVTM and CDR2 ANQGSEA. The CDR3 totals 14 residues. The ends lost 7 bases at V and 0 bases at J; junction bases unmatched: 5.

This clone was observed a handful of times. This chain uses TRBV4-1 with TRBJ1-4; TRBD1 matches 8 bases. V trimming: 4 bases; J trimming: 7 bases; junction bases outside the gene matches: 8. CDR3 length: 15 residues. Germline CDR1 MGHRA, CDR2 YSYEKL. In DNA form, the CDR3 reads TGCGCCAGCAGCCCCGGGACAGGTCGGGGTGAAAAACTGTTTTTT. This encodes CASSPGTGRGEKLFF.

This chain connects TRBV2 to TRBJ2-2; no definite D call. Germline lookup yields CDR1 SNHLY and CDR2 FYNNEI. CDR3 length equals 14 residues. V dropped 6 bases and J dropped 5 bases, with 13 bases sitting between them. The CDR3 spells CASRARLRTGELFF. In DNA, the CDR3 is TGTGCCAGCAGGGCCAGGCTCAGGACCGGGGAGCTGTTTTTT. Variable domain in full (rest from reference TRBV2 and TRBJ2-2): EPEVTQTPSHQVTQMGQEVILRCVPISNHLYFYWYRQILGQKVEFLVSFYNNEISEKSEIFDDQFSVERPDGSNFTLKIRSTKLEDSAMYFCASRARLRTGELFFGEGSRLTVL.

V gene TRBV27 combines with J gene TRBJ2-1; 8 bases line up with TRBD2. Trimming took 1 base from V and 4 from J; bases not matched to a gene: 6. The CDR3 length is 16 residues. From germline, CDR1 is MNHEY and CDR2 SMNVEV (reference sequence). The CDR3 sequence: CASSLFPAGAYNEQFF. CDR3 sequence (DNA): TGTGCCAGCAGTTTATTTCCAGCGGGGGCGTACAATGAGCAGTTCTTC.

The chain recombines TRBV5-1 with TRBJ1-1; weak D call: TRBD1 (6 bases). Germline CDR1 SGHRS, CDR2 YFSETQ. V lost 6 bases and J 0 bases, leaving 18 bases between the germline ends. The CDR3 covers 16 residues. This CDR3 is CASTGQNPQMNTEAFF. DNA for the CDR3: TGCGCCAGCACCGGACAGAACCCCCAGATGAACACTGAAGCTTTCTTT.

CDR3 protein: CASRPTRGMSTEAFF. In DNA, the CDR3 is TGCGCCAGCAGACCGACGCGGGGGATGAGCACTGAAGCTTTCTTT. V and J are TRBV10-1 and TRBJ1-1; possibly TRBD1 for D (5 bases). CDR1 is WNHNN, CDR2 SYGVQD, per germline (reference sequence). CDR3 length: 15 residues. V lost 6 bases and J 4 bases, leaving 18 bases between the germline ends.

This clone occurred once. V gene TRBV6-6 combines with J gene TRBJ1-2; D is perhaps TRBD1 (6 bases). The CDR3 extends over 16 amino acids. CDR1 is MNHNY and CDR2 is SVGAGI in the germline V gene (reference sequence). The V end was cut by 5 bases, the J end by 2 bases, with 18 bases between. The CDR3 loop reads CASSPTEGQKNYGYTF. DNA of the CDR3: TGTGCCAGCAGTCCGACCGAAGGACAGAAAAACTATGGCTACACCTTC.

This sequence joins TRBV30 and TRBJ1-2, with no clear D. Per germline, CDR1 GTSNPN and CDR2 SVGIG (reference sequence). V lost 2 bases and J lost 2, with 12 bases in between. CDR3 length equals 14 residues. This CDR3 reads CAWSTPQNNYGYTF. In nucleotides, the CDR3 is TGTGCCTGGAGTACCCCACAGAACAACTATGGCTACACCTTC.

The CDR3 coding sequence is TGTGCCAGCAGTTACATGGGGCCCAACACCGGGGAGCTGTTTTTT. Its translation is CASSYMGPNTGELFF. V usage is TRBV6-5 and J usage is TRBJ2-2; possibly TRBD1 for D (5 bases). V lost 2 bases, J lost 2 bases, and 9 bases lay in between. The CDR3 is made up of 15 amino acids. Germline values: CDR1 MNHEY, CDR2 SVGAGI.

J is TRBJ1-1 and V is TRBV5-1; 10 nucleotides agree with TRBD1. V trimming: 4 bases; J trimming: 5 bases; junction bases outside the gene matches: 11. The germline gives CDR1 SGHRS, CDR2 YFSETQ. The CDR3 length is 16 residues. CDR3 amino acids: CASSTSGQGSGTEAFF. In DNA form, the CDR3 reads TGCGCCAGCAGCACCTCGGGACAGGGGTCGGGGACTGAAGCTTTCTTT. The full variable domain, completed using reference TRBV5-1 and TRBJ1-1, is KAGVTQTPRYLIKTRGQQVTLSCSPISGHRSVSWYQQTPGQGLQFLFEYFSETQRNKGNFPGRFSGRQFSNSRSEMNVSTLELGDSALYLCASSTSGQGSGTEAFFGQGTRLTVV.

The chain uses TRBV28 and TRBJ2-5, with 7 nucleotides matching TRBD2. This CDR3 is built from 18 residues. Trimming took 1 base from V and 2 from J; bases not matched to a gene: 13. Per germline, CDR1 MDHEN and CDR2 SYDVKM. CDR3: CASSLLAGVVRQQETQYF. In DNA, the CDR3 is TGTGCCAGCAGTTTATTGGCGGGAGTTGTGCGACAGCAAGAGACCCAGTACTTC.

The genes are TRBV5-4 and TRBJ2-5; D might be TRBD1 (5 bases). Between the trimmed V and J ends, which lost 2 bases and 2 bases, there was a span of 13 bases. The CDR3 extends over 15 amino acids. Germline CDR1 SGHNT, CDR2 YYREEE (reference sequence). The CDR3 DNA follows: TGTGCCAGCAGCTTTGGTTCCAGGGTGCAAGAGACCCAGTACTTC. Its translation is CASSFGSRVQETQYF.

This chain links TRBV21-1 with TRBJ1-3; the table's D call of TRBD1 was not tested on the DNA. TRBV21-1 is assigned pseudogene status. The CDR3 consists of 17 residues. The CDR3, as DNA: TGTGCCAGCAACCCAGGGACACAGGCCGCCTCTGGAAACACCATATATTTT. It translates to CASNPGTQAASGNTIYF.

The J gene is TRBJ2-5, the V gene TRBV7-9; 7 bases match TRBD1. This CDR3 comprises 16 residues. Looked up from germline, CDR1 is SEHNR and CDR2 is FQNEAQ (reference sequence). The V gene end was trimmed by 5 bases and the J gene end by 2 bases; junction bases not matched to a gene: 11. The CDR3 region has the DNA TGTGCCAGCAGCGCGCGACAGGGTGTAGAACAAGAGACCCAGTACTTC. Translating it yields CASSARQGVEQETQYF.

The chain has TRBV4-1 and TRBJ1-2, with D unresolved. This CDR3 spans 18 amino acids. Germline V CDR1 and CDR2: MGHRA, YSYEKL. Deletions cut 1 base from V and 5 bases from J, with 23 bases between. The CDR3 loop reads CASSQGFARDPSQYGYTF. CDR3 DNA sequence: TGCGCCAGCAGCCAAGGATTTGCACGGGATCCAAGCCAATATGGCTACACCTTC.

The chain is built from TRBV7-3 and TRBJ2-2; tentatively, D is TRBD1 (6 bases). The CDR3 loop spans 18 amino acids. Deletions cut 5 bases from V and 1 base from J, with 20 bases between. Germline V CDR1 and CDR2: SGHTA, FQGTGA. In DNA form, the CDR3 reads TGTGCCAGCAGCAATAAACTGTATCGACAGGTGAACACCGGGGAGCTGTTTTTT. Translation gives CASSNKLYRQVNTGELFF.

The chain is built from TRBV11-3 and TRBJ2-7, with D perhaps TRBD1 (6 bases). V was cut by 11 bases and J by 6 bases, with 20 bases left in between. The CDR3 consists of 13 residues. CDR1 and CDR2 from the germline V gene are SGHNT and YENEEA. The CDR3 DNA reads as TGTGCCTCGATGTCGAGAGGGGGTTCCGAGCAGTACTTC. Encoded protein: CASMSRGGSEQYF.

The chain carries TRBV11-2 and TRBJ2-4, with D possibly TRBD1 on 6 matching bases. The CDR3 spans 17 residues. CDR1 is SGHAT, CDR2 FQNNGV, per germline. V was trimmed by 2 bases and J by 0 bases, leaving 14 bases between them. DNA for the CDR3: TGTGCCAGCAGCTTAATACGGGACATATCAGCCAAAAACATTCAGTACTTC. This codes for CASSLIRDISAKNIQYF.

This clone was seen more than once but under ten times. The chain has TRBV7-2 and TRBJ1-1, with 10 bases fitting TRBD1. Unmatched junction bases numbered 12, after V lost 5 bases and J lost 6 bases. The CDR3 consists of 16 residues. Germline CDR1 and CDR2: SGHTA and FQGNSA. The CDR3 nucleotides read TGTGCCAGCAGCATACTGACAGGGGGCGGGATAGCTGAAGCTTTCTTT. This codes for CASSILTGGGIAEAFF.

In this sample, this clone turned up a few times. The J gene is TRBJ1-2, the V gene TRBV9; the D is unclear. Trimming took 3 bases from V and 3 from J, leaving 15 bases between them. Germline V gives CDR1 SGDLS, CDR2 YYNGEE. This CDR3 has 15 amino acids. CDR3 sequence reads: CASSAPPGDDYGYTF. The DNA for the CDR3 is TGTGCCAGCAGCGCACCTCCGGGAGACGACTATGGCTACACCTTC.

The chain links TRBV18 to TRBJ1-2; D is perhaps TRBD1 (5 bases). Germline CDR1 is KGHSH and CDR2 is LQKENI. The length of the CDR3 is 16 residues. Trimming removed 4 bases at V and 8 bases at J, with 23 bases between. The CDR3 DNA reads as TGTGCCAGCTCACTAACATCCAGGGCCGTTTTAGGAGGCTACACCTTC. Its protein is CASSLTSRAVLGGYTF.

This clone was recorded only once. This rearrangement joins TRBV9 to TRBJ2-7; 11 positions match TRBD1. Trimming cost V 3 bases and J 0 bases; bases outside gene matches: 5. This CDR3 contains 16 residues. CDR1 is SGDLS and CDR2 is YYNGEE in the germline V gene. CDR3 sequence: CASSGSGTGGSYEQYF. The CDR3 DNA sequence: TGTGCCAGCAGCGGATCCGGGACAGGGGGCTCCTACGAGCAGTACTTC.

The chain joins TRBV25-1 to TRBJ2-1; TRBD2 aligns across 12 bases. J lost 9 bases, V lost 7 bases, and 4 bases had no gene match. Germline-derived CDR1 and CDR2 are MGHDK and SYGVNS. This CDR3 comprises 13 residues. CDR3 residues: CASTRLAGVEQFF. The CDR3 region has the DNA TGTGCCAGCACTCGACTAGCGGGGGTTGAGCAGTTCTTC.

This clone was picked up a small number of times. This chain connects TRBV5-1 to TRBJ2-5; TRBD1 matches at 10 bases. CDR1 and CDR2 (germline): SGHRS, YFSETQ. This CDR3 is 15 amino acids long. V dropped 5 bases and J dropped 0; count of bases not matched to a gene: 4. CDR3 loop: CASRKGTGDQETQYF. CDR3 sequence (DNA): TGCGCCAGCAGGAAGGGGACAGGGGACCAAGAGACCCAGTACTTC.

This clone showed up just a few times. V is TRBV7-4 and J is TRBJ1-2, with D perhaps TRBD1 (5 bases). CDR3 length equals 16 residues. Between the trimmed V and J ends, which lost 3 bases and 1 base, there was a span of 15 bases. Germline V lookup: CDR1 SGHVT, CDR2 SQSDAQ. The CDR3 loop is CASSFPGHGGNYGYTF. Here the CDR3 DNA reads TGTGCCAGCAGCTTTCCTGGGCACGGGGGTAACTATGGCTACACCTTC.